This T cell receptor beta chain was captured in a study of OX40 agonist ivuxolimab in advanced cancers. This CDR3 has 15 amino acids. With 3 bases clipped from V and 3 bases from J, the junction kept 3 bases outside the gene matches. Germline values: CDR1 SGDLS, CDR2 YYNGEE. TCRdb's copy holds only in-frame clones and misses some; the assay was immunoSEQ multiplex PCR. The top ten hold approximately 6.8% of the sample, which has over 60,000 clones, 82% seen once. As concerns this clone: Its cognate antigen is unknown.

Study results and limitations: Individuals who were partial responders at 0.1-3.0 mg/kg had clonal expansion that ranked among the lowest.

The chain employs TRBV9 and TRBJ2-2, with 9 bases fitting TRBD1. The origin of this receptor is an adult with an advanced solid tumor such as melanoma, head and neck, liver or kidney cancer. The sample in question was CD4+ or CD8+ T cells sorted from blood, obtained in a trial of the OX40 agonist ivuxolimab. CDR3 bases: TGTGCCAGCAGCGCCCGGGACAGGGACACCGGGGAGCTGTTTTTT. Its translation: CASSARDRDTGELFF. The whole variable domain, remainder taken from reference TRBV9 and TRBJ2-2, is DSGVTQTPKHLITATGQRVTLRCSPRSGDLSVYWYQQSLDQGLQFLIQYYNGEERAKGNILERFSAQQFPDLHSELNLSSLELGDSALYFCASSARDRDTGELFFGEGSRLTVL.